This T cell receptor beta chain was sequenced for a study of siplizumab effects on memory and regulatory T cells. Some clones are missing from TCRdb's copy, which holds only in-frame ones; the method was immunoSEQ multiplex PCR. Of more than 85,000 clones listed, approximately 90% are singletons. Findings and caveats of the study: Alloreactive sequences tracing back to unstimulated CD4+ memory cells fell significantly with siplizumab. Proliferating Tregs from siplizumab cultures lacked functional confirmation of suppression.

Turning to this clone: Its antigen is still unknown.

Sequencing used Tregs sorted from blood. The receptor's source is a human donor in good health.

CDR3 amino acids: CASSRLAVADTQYF. CDR3 bases: TGTGCCAGCAGCCGACTAGCGGTCGCAGATACGCAGTATTTT. The chain recombines TRBV6-1 with TRBJ2-3, with 9 bases aligning to TRBD2. This CDR3 has 14 residues. The V segment lost 6 bases and the J segment 4 bases; nucleotides outside the gene matches: 5. Germline V gene sequence: CDR1 MNHNS, CDR2 SASEGT.